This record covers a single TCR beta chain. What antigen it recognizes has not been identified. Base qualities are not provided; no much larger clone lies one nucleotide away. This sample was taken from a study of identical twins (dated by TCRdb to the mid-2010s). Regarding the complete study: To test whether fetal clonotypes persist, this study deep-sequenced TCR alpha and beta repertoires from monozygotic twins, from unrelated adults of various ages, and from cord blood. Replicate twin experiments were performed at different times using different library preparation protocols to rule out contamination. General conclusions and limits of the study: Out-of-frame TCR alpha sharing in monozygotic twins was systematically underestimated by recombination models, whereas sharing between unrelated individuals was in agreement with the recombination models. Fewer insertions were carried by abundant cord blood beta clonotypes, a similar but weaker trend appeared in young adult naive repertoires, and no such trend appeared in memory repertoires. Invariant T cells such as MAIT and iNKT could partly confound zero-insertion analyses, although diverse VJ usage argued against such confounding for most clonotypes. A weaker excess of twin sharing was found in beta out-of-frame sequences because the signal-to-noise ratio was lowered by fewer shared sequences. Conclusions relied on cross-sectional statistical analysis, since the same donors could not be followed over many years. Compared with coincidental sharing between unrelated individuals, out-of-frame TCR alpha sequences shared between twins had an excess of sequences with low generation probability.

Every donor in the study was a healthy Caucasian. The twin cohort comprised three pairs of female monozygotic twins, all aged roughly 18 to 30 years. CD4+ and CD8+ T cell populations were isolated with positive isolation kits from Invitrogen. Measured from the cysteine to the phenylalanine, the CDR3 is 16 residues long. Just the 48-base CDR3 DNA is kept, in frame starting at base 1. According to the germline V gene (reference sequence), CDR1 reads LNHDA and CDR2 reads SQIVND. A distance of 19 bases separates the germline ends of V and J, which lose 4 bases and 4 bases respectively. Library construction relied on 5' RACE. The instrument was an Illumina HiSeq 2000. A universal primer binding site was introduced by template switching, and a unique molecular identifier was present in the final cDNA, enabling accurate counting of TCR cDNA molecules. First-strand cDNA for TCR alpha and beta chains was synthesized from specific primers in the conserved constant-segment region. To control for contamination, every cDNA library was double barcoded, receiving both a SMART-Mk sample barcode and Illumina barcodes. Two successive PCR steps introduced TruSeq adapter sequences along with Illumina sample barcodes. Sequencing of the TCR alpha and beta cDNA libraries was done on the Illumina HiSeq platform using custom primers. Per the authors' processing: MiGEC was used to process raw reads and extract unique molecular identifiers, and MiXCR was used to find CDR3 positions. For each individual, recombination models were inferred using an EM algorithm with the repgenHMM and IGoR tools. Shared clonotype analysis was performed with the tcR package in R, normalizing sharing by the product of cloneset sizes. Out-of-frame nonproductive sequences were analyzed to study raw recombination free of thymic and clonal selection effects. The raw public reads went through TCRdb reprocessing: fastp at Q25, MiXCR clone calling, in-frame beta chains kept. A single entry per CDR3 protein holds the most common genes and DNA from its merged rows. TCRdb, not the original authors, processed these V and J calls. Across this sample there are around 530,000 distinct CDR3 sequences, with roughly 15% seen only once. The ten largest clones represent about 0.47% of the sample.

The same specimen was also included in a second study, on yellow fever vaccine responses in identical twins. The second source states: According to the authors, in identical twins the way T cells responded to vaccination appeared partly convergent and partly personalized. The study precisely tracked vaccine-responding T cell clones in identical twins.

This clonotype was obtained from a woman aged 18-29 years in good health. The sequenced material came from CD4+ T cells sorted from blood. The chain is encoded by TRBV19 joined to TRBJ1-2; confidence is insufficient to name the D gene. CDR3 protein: CASSKVSKVRSYGYTF. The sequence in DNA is TGTGCCAGTAGTAAGGTGTCCAAAGTTCGTAGCTATGGCTACACCTTC.